The 17 T cell receptor beta chains in this list originate from one sample, sequenced in a study of cytomegalovirus exposure and HLA in healthy donors. The PCR employed 60 Vbeta primers together with 13 Jbeta primers. Here immunoSEQ multiplex PCR was the method, and the copy in TCRdb shows in-frame clones only, minus some. The sample contains roughly 100,000 clones, 75% of which appear only once. Input material: PBMCs. Receptors were obtained from a male donor in good health and CMV-seropositive.

The chain links TRBV5-6 to TRBJ1-2; 11 bases fit TRBD1. The CDR3 is 14 amino acids. Germline CDR1 SGHDT, CDR2 YYEEEE. Losses at the gene ends were 3 bases for V and 13 bases for J; bases not matched to a gene: 11. CDR3 DNA sequence: TGTGCCAGCAGCTCGGGGACAGGGGGGGGAAAACTCACCTTC. It is translated as CASSSGTGGGKLTF.

The chain joins TRBV7-9 to TRBJ1-5; D unresolved. The CDR3 sequence is 13 residues long. V was pared by 1 base and J by 7 bases, with 8 bases between. Germline CDR1 reads SEHNR; CDR2 reads FQNEAQ (reference sequence). The CDR3: CASSLVGGQPQHF. In nucleotides, the CDR3 is TGTGCCAGCAGCTTAGTTGGAGGGCAGCCCCAGCATTTT.

In this sample, this clone turned up a few times. The chain couples TRBV15 to TRBJ2-6, with 9 nucleotides matching TRBD1. Germline CDR1 and CDR2: LNHNV and YYDKDF (reference sequence). The J segment lost 2 bases and the V segment lost 0 bases, leaving 11 bases of the junction unmatched. This CDR3 spans 20 amino acids. For the CDR3, the DNA is TGTGCCACCAGCAGAGAAAGTCTAGGGACAGGGTCTGCTGGGGCCAACGTCCTGACTTTC. Encoded protein: CATSRESLGTGSAGANVLTF.

This clone has just a few counts. The V and J genes are TRBV4-1 and TRBJ1-3; D uncertain. Per germline, CDR1 MGHRA and CDR2 YSYEKL. V gave up 1 base and J gave up 0 bases, with 7 bases separating them. This CDR3 comprises 15 residues. The CDR3 is CASSQVWSSGNTIYF. CDR3 bases: TGCGCCAGCAGCCAAGTGTGGAGCTCTGGAAACACCATATATTTT.

The chain is built from TRBV29-1 and TRBJ2-1, with 9 bases fitting TRBD1. V shed 6 bases, J shed 8 bases, and the junction held 8 bases outside the gene matches. Looked up from germline, CDR1 is SQVTM and CDR2 is ANQGSEA. This CDR3 is 13 amino acids long. CDR3 residues: CSVEQGAEDEQFF. The CDR3 nucleotides are TGCAGCGTCGAACAGGGGGCTGAGGATGAGCAGTTCTTC.

This rearrangement joins TRBV6-5 to TRBJ1-5; weak D call: TRBD1 (5 bases). Germline V lookup: CDR1 MNHEY, CDR2 SVGAGI. V lost 5 bases, J lost 6 bases, and 17 bases lay in between. The CDR3 length is 15 residues. The CDR3 reads CASSPRQGGIQPQHF. DNA of the CDR3: TGTGCCAGCAGTCCCCGGCAGGGAGGTATTCAGCCCCAGCATTTT.

This chain joins TRBV6-5 and TRBJ2-3; D is perhaps TRBD1 (6 bases). Germline values: CDR1 MNHEY, CDR2 SVGAGI. V lost 7 bases and J 1 base, leaving 15 bases between the germline ends. The CDR3 sequence is 15 residues long. CDR3 sequence reads: CASKGEPWGTDTQYF. CDR3 in DNA: TGTGCCAGCAAGGGGGAACCTTGGGGCACAGATACGCAGTATTTT.

The chain has TRBV4-1 and TRBJ2-1; D is undetermined. The CDR3 contains 16 residues. CDR1 MGHRA and CDR2 YSYEKL come from the germline V gene. Trimming took 0 bases from V and 0 from J, leaving 9 bases between them. CDR3 DNA: TGCGCCAGCAGCCAAGAGAGACACCTCTCCTACAATGAGCAGTTCTTC. Its protein is CASSQERHLSYNEQFF.

This rearrangement joins TRBV13 to TRBJ2-3; no clear D gene. CDR3 length: 15 residues. Germline CDR1 PRHDT, CDR2 FYEKMQ (reference sequence). The V end was cut by 5 bases, the J end by 0 bases, with 12 bases between. The CDR3 loop reads CASSTRHDSTDTQYF. CDR3 in DNA: TGTGCCAGCAGCACCCGACATGATAGCACAGATACGCAGTATTTT.

The chain has TRBV27 and TRBJ1-1; D is perhaps TRBD1 (6 bases). Trimming left V 5 bases short and J 2 bases short, with 15 bases between. CDR1 and CDR2 from the germline V gene are MNHEY and SMNVEV (reference sequence). This CDR3 spans 15 amino acids. This CDR3 is CASSLYRGANTEAFF. The CDR3 DNA is TGTGCCAGCAGTCTCTACCGGGGGGCCAACACTGAAGCTTTCTTT.

In its sample, this clone was seen once. The V and J genes are TRBV29-1 and TRBJ2-5; D is undetermined. Trimming removed 3 bases from V and 4 bases from J, with 9 bases in between. This CDR3 has 12 residues. CDR1 is SQVTM and CDR2 is ANQGSEA in the germline V gene. The CDR3 nucleotides are TGCAGCGTTGACCTATCTGGAGAGACCCAGTACTTC. It is translated as CSVDLSGETQYF.

The chain combines TRBV9 with TRBJ2-1; the match to TRBD2 covers 16 bases. The V and J ends lost 3 bases and 11 bases, in that order; junction bases with no gene match: 17. This CDR3 spans 19 amino acids. Per the germline V gene, CDR1 is SGDLS and CDR2 is YYNGEE. The CDR3 protein is CASSGGLAGGVTMNIQQFF. CDR3 nucleotide sequence: TGTGCCAGCAGCGGGGGACTAGCGGGGGGGGTTACAATGAATATCCAGCAGTTCTTC.

This chain uses TRBV7-9 with TRBJ2-5; D uncertain. CDR1 and CDR2 (germline): SEHNR, FQNEAQ (reference sequence). Between the trimmed V and J ends, which lost 3 bases and 7 bases, there was a span of 9 bases. The length of the CDR3 is 12 residues. CDR3 sequence: CASSLGSATQYF. DNA of the CDR3: TGTGCCAGCAGCTTGGGCAGTGCGACCCAGTACTTC.

The chain combines TRBV7-2 with TRBJ1-6; 7 nucleotides align to TRBD1. This CDR3 is 15 amino acids long. The ends lost 6 bases at V and 6 bases at J; junction bases unmatched: 8. Germline V CDR1 and CDR2: SGHTA, FQGNSA. Written as DNA, the CDR3 is TGTGCCAGCAGTTTACTCACAGGGGCTAATTCACCCCTCCACTTT. It translates to CASSLLTGANSPLHF.

This clone has a handful of counts. The chain uses TRBV2 and TRBJ2-7, with TRBD1 matching over 12 bases. Looked up from germline, CDR1 is SNHLY and CDR2 is FYNNEI. The CDR3 covers 15 residues. V dropped 7 bases and J dropped 7; count of bases not matched to a gene: 11. CDR3 in amino acids: CASIPGGQGAREQYF. The CDR3 DNA reads as TGTGCCAGCATCCCGGGGGGACAGGGGGCGAGAGAGCAGTACTTC.

The rearrangement uses TRBV19 and TRBJ1-5; a weak D match, TRBD1 (5 bases). In germline, CDR1 is LNHDA, CDR2 SQIVND (reference sequence). Trimming shortened V by 9 bases and J by 7 bases, and 19 bases separated the two germline ends. The length of the CDR3 is 14 residues. CDR3 region: CASRNGGAGQPQHF. The CDR3 coding sequence is TGTGCCAGCCGAAACGGGGGTGCAGGCCAGCCCCAGCATTTT.

V and J are TRBV7-6 and TRBJ2-7; 11 bases are shared with TRBD1. Germline CDR1 SGHVS, CDR2 FNYEAQ. V was clipped by 3 bases and J by 3 bases; unmatched bases: 4. This CDR3 has 15 residues. This chain's CDR3 is CASSLPGTGGYEQYF. The CDR3 DNA reads TGTGCCAGCAGCTTGCCCGGGACAGGGGGCTACGAGCAGTACTTC.